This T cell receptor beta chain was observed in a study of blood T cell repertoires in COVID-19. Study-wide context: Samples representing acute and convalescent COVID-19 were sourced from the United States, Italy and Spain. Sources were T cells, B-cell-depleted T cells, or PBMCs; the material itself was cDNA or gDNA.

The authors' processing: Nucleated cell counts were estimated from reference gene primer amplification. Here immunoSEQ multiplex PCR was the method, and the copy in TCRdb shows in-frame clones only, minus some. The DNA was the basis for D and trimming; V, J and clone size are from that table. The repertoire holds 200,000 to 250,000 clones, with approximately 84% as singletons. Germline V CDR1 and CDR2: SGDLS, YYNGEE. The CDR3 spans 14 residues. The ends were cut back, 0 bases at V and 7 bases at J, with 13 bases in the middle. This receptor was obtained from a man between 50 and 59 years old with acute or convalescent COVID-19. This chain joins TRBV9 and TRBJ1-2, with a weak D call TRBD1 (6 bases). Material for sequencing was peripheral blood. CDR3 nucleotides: TGTGCCAGCAGCGTAGAGGGCAGGGGTCTTGGCTACACCTTC. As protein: CASSVEGRGLGYTF.